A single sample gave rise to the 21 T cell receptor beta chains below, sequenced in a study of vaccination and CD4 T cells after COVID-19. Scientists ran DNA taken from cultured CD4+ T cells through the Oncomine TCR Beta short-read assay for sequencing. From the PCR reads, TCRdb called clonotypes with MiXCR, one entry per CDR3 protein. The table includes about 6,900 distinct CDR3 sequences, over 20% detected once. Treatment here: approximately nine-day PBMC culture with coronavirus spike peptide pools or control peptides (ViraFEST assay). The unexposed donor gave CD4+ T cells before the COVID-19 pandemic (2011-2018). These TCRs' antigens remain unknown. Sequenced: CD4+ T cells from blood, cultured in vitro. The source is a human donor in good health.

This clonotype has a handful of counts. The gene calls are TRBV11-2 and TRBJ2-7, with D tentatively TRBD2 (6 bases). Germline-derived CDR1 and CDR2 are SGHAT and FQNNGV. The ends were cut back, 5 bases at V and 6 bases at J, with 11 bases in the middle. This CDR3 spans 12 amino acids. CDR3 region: CASSQTRFEQYF. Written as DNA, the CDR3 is TGTGCCAGCAGCCAGACTAGGTTCGAGCAGTACTTC.

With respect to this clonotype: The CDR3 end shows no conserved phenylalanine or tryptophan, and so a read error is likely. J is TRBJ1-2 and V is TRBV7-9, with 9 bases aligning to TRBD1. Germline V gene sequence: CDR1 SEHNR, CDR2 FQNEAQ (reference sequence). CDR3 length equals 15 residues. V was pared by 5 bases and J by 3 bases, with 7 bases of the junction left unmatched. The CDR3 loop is CASSPTGGAYYGYTV. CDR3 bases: TGTGCCAGCAGCCCTACAGGGGGCGCGTACTATGGCTACACCGTC.

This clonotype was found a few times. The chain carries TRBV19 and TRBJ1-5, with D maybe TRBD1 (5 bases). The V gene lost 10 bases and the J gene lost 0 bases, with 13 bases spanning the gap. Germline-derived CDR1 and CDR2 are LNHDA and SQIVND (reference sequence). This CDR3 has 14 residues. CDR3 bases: TGTGCCACCGATGGGGGGTATAGCAATCAGCCCCAGCATTTT. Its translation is CATDGGYSNQPQHF. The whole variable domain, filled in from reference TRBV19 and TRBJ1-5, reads DGGITQSPKYLFRKEGQNVTLSCEQNLNHDAMYWYRQDPGQGLRLIYYSQIVNDFQKGDIAEGYSVSREKKESFPLTVTSAQKNPTAFYLCATDGGYSNQPQHFGDGTRLSIL.

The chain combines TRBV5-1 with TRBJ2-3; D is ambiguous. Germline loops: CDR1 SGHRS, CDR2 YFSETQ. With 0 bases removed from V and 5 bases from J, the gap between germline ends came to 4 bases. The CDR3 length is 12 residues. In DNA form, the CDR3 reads TGCGCCAGCAGCTTGGACGGAGATACGCAGTATTTT. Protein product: CASSLDGDTQYF.

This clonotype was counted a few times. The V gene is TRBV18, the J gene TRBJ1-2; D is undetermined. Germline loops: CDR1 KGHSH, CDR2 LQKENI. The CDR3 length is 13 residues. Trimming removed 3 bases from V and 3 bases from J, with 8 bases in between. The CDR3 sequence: CASSPQGDYGYTF. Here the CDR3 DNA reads TGTGCCAGCTCACCTCAAGGTGACTATGGCTACACCTTC.

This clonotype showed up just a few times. The chain's CDR3 is CASSPGTDYGYTF. The CDR3 DNA reads TGTGCCAGCAGCCCCGGGACAGACTATGGCTACACCTTC. The rearrangement joins TRBV7-9 to TRBJ1-2, with 7 bases matching TRBD1. This CDR3 is 13 amino acids long. Germline V lookup: CDR1 SEHNR, CDR2 FQNEAQ (reference sequence). J was trimmed by 3 bases and V by 5 bases; bases with no gene match: 3.

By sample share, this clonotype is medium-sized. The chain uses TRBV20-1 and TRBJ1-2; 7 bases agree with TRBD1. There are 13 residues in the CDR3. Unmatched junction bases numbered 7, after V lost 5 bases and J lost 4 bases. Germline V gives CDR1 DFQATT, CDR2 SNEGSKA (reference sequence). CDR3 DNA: TGCAGTGCTCCCAAACAGGGGACCTATGGCTACACCTTC. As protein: CSAPKQGTYGYTF.

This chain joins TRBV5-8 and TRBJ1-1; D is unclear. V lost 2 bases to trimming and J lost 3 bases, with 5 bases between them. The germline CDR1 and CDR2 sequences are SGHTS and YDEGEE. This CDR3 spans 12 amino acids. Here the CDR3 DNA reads TGTGCCAGCAGCTTACGAGACACTGAAGCTTTCTTT. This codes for CASSLRDTEAFF.

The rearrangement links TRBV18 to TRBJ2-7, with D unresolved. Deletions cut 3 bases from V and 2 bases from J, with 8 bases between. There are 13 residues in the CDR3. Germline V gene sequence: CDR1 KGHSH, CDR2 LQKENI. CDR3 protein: CASSPGSAYEQYF. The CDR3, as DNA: TGTGCCAGCTCACCGGGCTCGGCCTACGAGCAGTACTTC.

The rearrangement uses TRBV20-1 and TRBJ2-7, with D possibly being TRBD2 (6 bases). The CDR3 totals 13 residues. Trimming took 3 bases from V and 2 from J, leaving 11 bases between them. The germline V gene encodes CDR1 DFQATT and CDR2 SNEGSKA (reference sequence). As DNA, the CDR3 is TGCAGTGCTAGTTTTGGAGGGACCTACGAGCAGTACTTC. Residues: CSASFGGTYEQYF.

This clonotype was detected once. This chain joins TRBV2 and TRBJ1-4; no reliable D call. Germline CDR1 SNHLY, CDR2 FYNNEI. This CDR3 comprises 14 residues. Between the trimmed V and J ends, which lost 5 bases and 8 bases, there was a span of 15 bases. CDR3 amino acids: CASSLPAGEEKLFF. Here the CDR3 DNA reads TGTGCCAGCAGTTTACCCGCAGGAGAGGAAAAACTGTTTTTT.

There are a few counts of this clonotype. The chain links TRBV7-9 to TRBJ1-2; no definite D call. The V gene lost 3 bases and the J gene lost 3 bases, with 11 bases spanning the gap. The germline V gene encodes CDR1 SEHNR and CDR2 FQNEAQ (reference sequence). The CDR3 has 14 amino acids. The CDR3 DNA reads TGTGCCAGCAGCTTCTACCAGGAAGACTATGGCTACACCTTC. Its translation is CASSFYQEDYGYTF.

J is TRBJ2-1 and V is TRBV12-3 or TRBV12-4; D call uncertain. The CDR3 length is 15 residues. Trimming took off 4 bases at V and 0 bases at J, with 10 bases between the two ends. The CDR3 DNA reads TGTGCCAGCAGTTCTGGATCTAGCTCCTACAATGAGCAGTTCTTC. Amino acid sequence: CASSSGSSSYNEQFF.

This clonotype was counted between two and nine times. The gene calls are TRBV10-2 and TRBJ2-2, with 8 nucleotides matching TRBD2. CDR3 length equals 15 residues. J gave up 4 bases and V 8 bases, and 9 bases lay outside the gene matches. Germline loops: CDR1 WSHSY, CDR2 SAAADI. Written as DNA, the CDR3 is TGCGCCAGCCTAAGCGGGGGCCTATTCACCGGGGAGCTGTTTTTT. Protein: CASLSGGLFTGELFF.

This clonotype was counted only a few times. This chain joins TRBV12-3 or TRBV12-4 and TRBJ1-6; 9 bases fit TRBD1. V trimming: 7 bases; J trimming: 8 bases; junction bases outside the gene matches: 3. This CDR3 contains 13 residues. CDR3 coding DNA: TGTGCCAGCACGGGACAGGGAGATTCACCCCTCCACTTT. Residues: CASTGQGDSPLHF.

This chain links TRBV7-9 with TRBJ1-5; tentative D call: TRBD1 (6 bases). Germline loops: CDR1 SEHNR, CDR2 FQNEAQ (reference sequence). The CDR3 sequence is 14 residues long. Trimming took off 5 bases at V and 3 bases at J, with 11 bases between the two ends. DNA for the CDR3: TGTGCCAGCAGCCAAGGACAGTCCAATCAGCCCCAGCATTTT. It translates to CASSQGQSNQPQHF.

The CDR3 bases are TGTGCCATCAGTGAGTCGTTGGGTGGTTCAAACACTGAAGCTTTCTTT. Its translation: CAISESLGGSNTEAFF. The rearrangement uses TRBV10-3 and TRBJ1-1; D gene unclear. Per the germline V gene, CDR1 is ENHRY and CDR2 is SYGVKD. Trimming removed 0 bases from V and 2 bases from J, with 13 bases in between. CDR3 length equals 16 residues.

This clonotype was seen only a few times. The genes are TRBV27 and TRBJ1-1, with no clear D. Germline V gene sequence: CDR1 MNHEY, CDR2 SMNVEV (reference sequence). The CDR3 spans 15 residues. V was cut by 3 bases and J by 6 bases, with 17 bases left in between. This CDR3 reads CASSFGDGRAAEAFF. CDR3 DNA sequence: TGTGCCAGCAGTTTTGGGGATGGGCGCGCGGCTGAAGCTTTCTTT.

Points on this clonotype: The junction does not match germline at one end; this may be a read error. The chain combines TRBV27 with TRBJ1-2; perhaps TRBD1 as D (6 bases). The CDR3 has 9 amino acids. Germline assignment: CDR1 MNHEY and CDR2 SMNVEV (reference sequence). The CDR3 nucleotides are TGTACCAGCAGGGGTGGCTACACCTTC. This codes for CTSRGGYTF.

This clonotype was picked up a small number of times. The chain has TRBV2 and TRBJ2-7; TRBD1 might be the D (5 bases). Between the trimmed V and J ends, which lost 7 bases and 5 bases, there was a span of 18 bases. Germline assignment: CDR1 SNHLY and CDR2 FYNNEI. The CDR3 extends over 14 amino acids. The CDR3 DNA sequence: TGTGCCAGCACCCCTCGCCCAGGGTATAACGAGCAGTACTTC. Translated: CASTPRPGYNEQYF.

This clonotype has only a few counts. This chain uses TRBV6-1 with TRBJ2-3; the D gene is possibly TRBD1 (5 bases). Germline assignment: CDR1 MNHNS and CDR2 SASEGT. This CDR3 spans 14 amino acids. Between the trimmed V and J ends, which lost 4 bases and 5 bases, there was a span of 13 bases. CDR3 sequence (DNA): TGTGCCAGCAGTGCAACAGGAAACCGAGATACGCAGTATTTT. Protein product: CASSATGNRDTQYF.